This TCR beta chain was obtained from a study of CD8 T cells in Susac syndrome. The multiple sclerosis controls comprised treatment-naive patients whose relapsing-remitting disease was stable or active. The TEMRA cells underwent FACS enrichment, while the CD8+ and CD4+ T cells underwent negative isolation. In germline, CDR1 is SNHLY, CDR2 FYNNEI. This CDR3 has 14 amino acids. Trimming stripped 2 bases from V and 7 bases from J, with 14 bases between. Random hexamers primed reverse transcription of 0.5 to 1 ug RNA. With immunoSEQ multiplex PCR, TCR beta CDR3 was amplified across 54 Vbeta and 13 Jbeta. TCRdb re-called the immunoSEQ multiplex PCR reads with MiXCR, one entry per CDR3 protein. Seen here are some 100,000 distinct CDR3 sequences, around 94% observed once, and the top ten hold roughly 0.088%.

This TCR was sampled from a human donor with multiple sclerosis. The chain combines TRBV2 with TRBJ2-5; possibly TRBD2 for D (5 bases). Sequenced sample: CD4+ T cells from PBMCs. The CDR3 coding sequence is TGTGCCAGCAGTGAACAGCGGCCTCCGGGGACCCAGTACTTC. This translates into CASSEQRPPGTQYF.